This is a list of T cell receptor beta chains from one sample in a study of CD8 T cells in Susac syndrome. A single record per CDR3 protein comes from TCRdb applying MiXCR to the immunoSEQ multiplex PCR reads. In the table there are approximately 180,000 distinct CDR3 sequences, 90% to 96% of which are singletons. The sample was CD4+ T cells from PBMCs. Receptors originate from a human donor with multiple sclerosis. Both conserved end residues are part of each CDR3. D genes are given only for firm matches. Clone size is given for some rows only: seen once, a few or many times, or a class if the clone is expanded.

J	V	size	D	DNA	CDR3
TRBJ2-5	TRBV29-1	.	.	TGCAGCGTTGAGGCCAGACGTGGGAAGACCCAGTACTTC	CSVEARRGKTQYF
TRBJ2-7	TRBV28	.	.	TGTGCCAGCAGTTTCATTGTCGGTACCTACGAGCAGTACTTC	CASSFIVGTYEQYF
TRBJ1-5	TRBV30	.	.	TGTGCCTGGAGTAGTTTTACAGGGAATCAGCCCCAGCATTTT	CAWSSFTGNQPQHF
TRBJ1-1	TRBV29-1	.	.	TGCAGCGTTTGGGCCTTGGGGGCAGGGAACACTGAAGCTTTCTTT	CSVWALGAGNTEAFF
TRBJ2-3	TRBV20-1	.	.	TGCAGTGCTAGAGGCGCCAGGGGTATTCGGCCATTCTCCACAGATACGCAGTATTTT	CSARGARGIRPFSTDTQYF
TRBJ1-1	TRBV30	few	.	TGTGCCTGGAGTGTTTCGATGAACACTGAAGCTTTCTTT	CAWSVSMNTEAFF
TRBJ1-1	TRBV28	.	.	TGTGCCAGCATCGAACTGGCGGCGAACACTGAAGCTTTCTTT	CASIELAANTEAFF
TRBJ2-5	TRBV19	once	.	TGTGCCACTAACAAGAGGGGCCAAGAGACCCAGTACTTC	CATNKRGQETQYF
TRBJ1-4	TRBV2	.	TRBD1	TGTGCCAGCCGCCTGGGACAGGGACGATTTGAAAAACTGTTTTTT	CASRLGQGRFEKLFF
TRBJ1-2	TRBV14	.	.	TGTGCCAGCAGCCAACTCAACAGCGGTGGCTACACCTTC	CASSQLNSGGYTF
TRBJ1-2	TRBV28	.	TRBD1	TGTGCCAGCAGTTTCCGAAGGACAGGGCGTGCTTTTTCACGGACGTATGGCTACACCTTC	CASSFRRTGRAFSRTYGYTF
TRBJ2-1	TRBV2	.	.	TGTGCCAGCAGTGAGAGGGGGGGCCAGTTCTTC	CASSERGGQFF
TRBJ2-3	TRBV27	few	.	TGTGCCAGCAGTTTAGGGGGCCCAGCAGATACGCAGTATTTT	CASSLGGPADTQYF
TRBJ1-2	TRBV3-1	.	.	TGTGCCAGCAGGGCAGGGGATGGCTACACCTTC	CASRAGDGYTF
TRBJ1-1	TRBV30	.	TRBD1	TGTGCCTGGATGCCAGACAGGGCCTTCCCATTGAACACTGAAGCTTTCTTT	CAWMPDRAFPLNTEAFF
TRBJ2-1	TRBV20-1	.	TRBD1	TGCAGTGCGTGGGACAGGGGAGCCCCAAACAATGAGCAGTTCTTC	CSAWDRGAPNNEQFF
TRBJ2-7	TRBV18	.	.	TGTGCCAGCTCGACCAAACAGGGTACCTACGAGCAGTACTTC	CASSTKQGTYEQYF